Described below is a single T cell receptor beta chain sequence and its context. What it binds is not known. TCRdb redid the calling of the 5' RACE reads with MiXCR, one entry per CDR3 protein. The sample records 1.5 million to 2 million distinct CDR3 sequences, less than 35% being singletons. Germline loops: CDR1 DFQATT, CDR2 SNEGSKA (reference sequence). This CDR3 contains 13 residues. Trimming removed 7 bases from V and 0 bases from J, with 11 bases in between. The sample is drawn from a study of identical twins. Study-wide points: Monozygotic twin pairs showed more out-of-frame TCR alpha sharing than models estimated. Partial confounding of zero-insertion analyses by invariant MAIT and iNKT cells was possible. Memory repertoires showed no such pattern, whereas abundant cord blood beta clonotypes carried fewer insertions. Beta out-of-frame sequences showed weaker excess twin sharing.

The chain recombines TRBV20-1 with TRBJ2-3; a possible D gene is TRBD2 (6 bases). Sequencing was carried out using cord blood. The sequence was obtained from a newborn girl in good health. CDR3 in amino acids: CSGEEGSTDTQYF. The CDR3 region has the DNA TGCAGTGGAGAGGAGGGTAGCACAGATACGCAGTATTTT.